Below, one T cell receptor beta chain is given with its context. No antigen is known for it. Measured with immunoSEQ multiplex PCR; TCRdb has only the in-frame clones, and not every one. The sample lists approximately 2.5 million clones, 80% to 95% seen once, with 0.36% in the top ten. The data stem from a study of shared clonotypes between healthy human individuals. Study-wide points: Estimated richness was generally greater in naive than memory subsets.

Germline CDR1 reads SGHAT; CDR2 reads FQNNGV. V was cut by 1 base and J by 7 bases, with 8 bases left in between. The CDR3 spans 13 residues. The sample was naive CD4+ T cells from PBMCs. Subset described: CD45RA+ positively selected. The receptor's source is a man aged 18 to 30 in good health. Some clones in this sample may be carry-over from other donors' samples. The V gene is TRBV11-2, the J gene TRBJ1-5; no clear D gene. Here the CDR3 DNA reads TGTGCCAGCAGCTTAGCCCGACAACAGCCCCAGCATTTT. This encodes CASSLARQQPQHF.